Listed below are T cell receptor beta chains from one sample, sequenced in a study of PD-L1 blockade in urothelial cancer. Assay used: immunoSEQ multiplex PCR; TCRdb lists only in-frame clones, some missing. The sample yields over 14,000 clones, roughly 90% seen once. This specimen was PBMCs, taken around atezolizumab (anti-PD-L1) treatment. The receptors originated from a man aged 70 or older with urothelial cancer. Both conserved end residues are part of each CDR3. A D gene is named only where the DNA matches it firmly. Clone size is given for some rows only: seen once, a few or many times, or a class if the clone is expanded.

D,V,size,J,CDR3,DNA
-,TRBV5-6,-,TRBJ2-3,CASSRGLTSTDTQYF,TGTGCCAGCAGCCGCGGACTGACTAGCACAGATACGCAGTATTTT
TRBD2,TRBV28,-,TRBJ2-7,CASSTGTNPAEQYF,TGTGCCAGCAGCACCGGGACTAACCCGGCCGAGCAGTACTTC
-,TRBV5-6,few,TRBJ2-7,CASSRGHPGEQYF,TGTGCCAGCAGCCGGGGACACCCCGGGGAGCAGTACTTC
TRBD1,TRBV4-1,-,TRBJ2-7,CASSQEGGQGDEQYF,TGCGCCAGCAGCCAAGAAGGAGGACAGGGTGACGAGCAGTACTTC
TRBD1,TRBV19,-,TRBJ2-7,CASSLGTASYEQYF,TGTGCCAGTAGCCTCGGGACAGCCTCCTACGAGCAGTACTTC
TRBD1,TRBV4-1,few,TRBJ1-1,CASSRGQGADMNTEAFF,TGCGCCAGCAGCCGGGGACAGGGGGCGGACATGAACACTGAAGCTTTCTTT
-,TRBV18,-,TRBJ1-5,CASSPGGSNQPQHF,TGTGCCAGCTCACCTGGCGGGAGCAATCAGCCCCAGCATTTT
TRBD1,TRBV5-1,once,TRBJ2-7,CASSKGTGGAYEQYF,TGCGCCAGCAGCAAAGGGACAGGGGGCGCGTACGAGCAGTACTTC
-,TRBV9,-,TRBJ2-3,CASSALLVGVTDTQYF,TGTGCCAGCAGCGCCTTACTAGTTGGGGTAACAGATACGCAGTATTTT
-,TRBV29-1,-,TRBJ2-2,CSVVQSGTGELFF,TGCAGCGTTGTACAGTCTGGGACCGGGGAGCTGTTTTTT
-,TRBV6-6,-,TRBJ1-3,CASRQEGLKANTIYF,TGTGCCAGCAGGCAGGAAGGACTGAAGGCAAACACCATATATTTT
-,TRBV27,-,TRBJ1-6,CASSLAEYNSPLHF,TGTGCCAGCAGTTTAGCGGAGTATAATTCACCCCTCCACTTT
-,TRBV2,-,TRBJ2-7,CASTGESYEQYF,TGTGCCAGCACAGGGGAGTCCTACGAGCAGTACTTC
-,TRBV20-1,-,TRBJ2-7,CSASGGMEQYF,TGCAGTGCTAGCGGGGGTATGGAGCAGTACTTC
TRBD1,TRBV19,-,TRBJ2-7,CASETGVRGEQYF,TGTGCCAGTGAGACAGGGGTTCGTGGCGAGCAGTACTTC
TRBD2,TRBV18,-,TRBJ2-3,CASSPGLAGALLGDTQYF,TGTGCCAGCTCACCGGGACTAGCGGGGGCCCTATTGGGGGATACGCAGTATTTT